This TCR beta chain was recovered during a study of T cell responses to AZD1222 COVID-19 vaccine. The V segment lost 4 bases and the J segment 6 bases; nucleotides outside the gene matches: 8. Germline V gene lookup returns CDR1 LGHDT and CDR2 YNNKEL (reference sequence). The CDR3 extends over 14 amino acids. Repertoires were generated with immunoSEQ multiplex PCR, while TCRdb's copy carries only in-frame clones and drops some. The table has some 190,000 clones, 85% to 90% seen once. This rearrangement joins TRBV3-1 (or the pseudogene TRBV3-2) to TRBJ1-2, with 7 bases that match TRBD1. The source is an adult in good health. This material consisted of peripheral blood, taken on day 0 of AZD1222 vaccination. CDR3 bases: TGTGCCAGCAGCCCCAGACAGGGATCCCATGGCTACACCTTC. Translated, it gives CASSPRQGSHGYTF.